The entry below gives a single T cell receptor (beta chain) sequence along with its context. The CDR3 covers 16 residues. Trimming left V 2 bases short and J 1 base short, with 12 bases between. CDR1 and CDR2 from the germline V gene are MNHNS and SASEGT. The data derive from a study of early T cells in non-severe SARS-CoV-2 infection. A single record per CDR3 protein comes from TCRdb applying MiXCR to the 5' RACE reads. The repertoire holds tens of thousands of distinct CDR3 sequences, with around an eighth as singletons. V usage is TRBV6-1 and J usage is TRBJ1-5; D not certain. Sequencing input: whole blood. This clonotype was obtained from an adult who was a healthcare worker with PCR-confirmed SARS-CoV-2 infection or an uninfected control (not recorded which). CDR3 sequence reads: CASSEIRYTSNQPQHF. The CDR3 DNA is TGTGCCAGCAGTGAAATCAGGTATACGAGCAATCAGCCCCAGCATTTT.